Below, one TCR beta chain is given with its context. Vbeta (60) and Jbeta (13) primers were used in the PCR. Only in-frame clones appear in the TCRdb table, and some are missing; sequencing was by immunoSEQ multiplex PCR. The sample carries 150,000 to 160,000 clones, around 84% recorded once. The data belong to a study of cytomegalovirus exposure and HLA in healthy donors. The trim removed 5 bases at V and 3 bases at J, leaving 14 bases unmatched. CDR1 and CDR2 from the germline V gene are KGHSH and LQKENI. There are 20 residues in the CDR3. Sequencing was carried out using PBMCs. This clonotype originated in a woman aged 18 to 35 in good health and CMV-seronegative. The chain employs TRBV18 and TRBJ2-3; 16 nucleotides agree with TRBD2. As DNA, the CDR3 is TGTGCCAGCTCATCGACTACCGGGACTAGCGGGAGGGCCAGGACAGATACGCAGTATTTT. Its protein is CASSSTTGTSGRARTDTQYF.